A single sample is the source of the 4 T cell receptor beta chains below, sequenced in a study of T cell responses to AZD1222 COVID-19 vaccine. TCRdb's copy holds only in-frame clones and misses some; the assay was immunoSEQ multiplex PCR. Here the sample spans about 180,000 clones, around 90% being singletons. This sample comprised peripheral blood, obtained 28 days after the second AZD1222 dose. These receptor sequences come from an adult who received the AZD1222 COVID-19 vaccine.

The chain links TRBV28 to TRBJ2-7; 12 nucleotides line up with TRBD2. Germline CDR1 is MDHEN and CDR2 is SYDVKM. The CDR3 spans 15 residues. The V gene end was trimmed by 6 bases and the J gene end by 10 bases; junction bases not matched to a gene: 13. The DNA for the CDR3 is TGTGCCAGCAGCCCTGGACTAGCGGGGCTTGCTGTTCAGTACTTC. Protein: CASSPGLAGLAVQYF.

V gene TRBV30 combines with J gene TRBJ2-5, with TRBD2 identical over 10 bases. This CDR3 has 14 amino acids. The V gene end was trimmed by 5 bases and the J gene end by 5 bases; junction bases not matched to a gene: 8. CDR1 is GTSNPN, CDR2 SVGIG, per germline (reference sequence). DNA for the CDR3: TGTGCCTGGGTGCTAGCGGGAGCCAGGGAGACCCAGTACTTC. Translated, it gives CAWVLAGARETQYF.

The genes are TRBV6-5 and TRBJ2-7; unclear D gene. The CDR3 is 15 residues long. Germline CDR1 and CDR2: MNHEY and SVGAGI. Trimming took 6 bases from V and 6 from J, leaving 21 bases between them. The CDR3 is CASRPRSDSEAEQYF. CDR3 coding DNA: TGTGCCAGCAGGCCCCGTTCCGACTCGGAAGCCGAGCAGTACTTC.

The rearrangement joins TRBV18 to TRBJ1-1; D gene uncertain. Germline assignment: CDR1 KGHSH and CDR2 LQKENI. V lost 1 base and J lost 3, with 6 bases in between. This CDR3 has 13 residues. CDR3 in amino acids: CASSPQGDTEAFF. The CDR3 nucleotides read TGTGCCAGCTCACCACAGGGAGACACTGAAGCTTTCTTT.